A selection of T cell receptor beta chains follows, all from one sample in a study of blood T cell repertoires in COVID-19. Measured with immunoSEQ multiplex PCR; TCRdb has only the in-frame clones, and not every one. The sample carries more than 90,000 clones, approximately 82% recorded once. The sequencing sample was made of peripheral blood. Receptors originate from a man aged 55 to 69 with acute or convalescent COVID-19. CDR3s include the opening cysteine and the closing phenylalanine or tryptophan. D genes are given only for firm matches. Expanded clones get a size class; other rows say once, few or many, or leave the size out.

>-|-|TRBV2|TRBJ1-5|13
CASSEQGNQPQHF
TGTGCCAGCAGTGAGCAGGGGAATCAGCCCCAGCATTTT
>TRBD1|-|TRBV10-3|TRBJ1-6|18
CAISESPGQGSYNSPLHF
TGTGCCATCAGTGAGTCGCCGGGACAGGGATCCTATAATTCACCCCTCCACTTT
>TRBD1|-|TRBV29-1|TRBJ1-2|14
CSAELNRGQGGYTF
TGCAGCGCGGAACTCAACAGGGGGCAGGGGGGCTACACCTTC
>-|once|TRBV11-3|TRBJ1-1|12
CASTSGKGEAFF
TGTGCCAGCACCTCAGGGAAGGGCGAAGCTTTCTTT
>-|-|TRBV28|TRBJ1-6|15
CASSPRTGSRSPLHF
TGTGCCAGCAGTCCTCGAACAGGGTCCAGATCACCCCTCCACTTT
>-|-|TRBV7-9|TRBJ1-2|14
CASSWAASFYGYTF
TGTGCCAGCAGCTGGGCTGCTTCATTCTATGGCTACACCTTC
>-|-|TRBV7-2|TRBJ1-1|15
CASSLVPGRMTEAFF
TGTGCCAGCAGCTTAGTTCCGGGGAGGATGACTGAAGCTTTCTTT
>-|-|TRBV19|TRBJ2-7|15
CASSINGISSYEQYF
TGTGCCAGTAGTATTAATGGCATCAGCTCCTACGAGCAGTACTTC
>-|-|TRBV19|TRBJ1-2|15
CASRSPERSNYGYTF
TGTGCCAGTAGGTCCCCGGAGCGGTCAAACTATGGCTACACCTTC
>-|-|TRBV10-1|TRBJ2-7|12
CASSENNYEQYF
TGCGCCAGCAGTGAGAATAACTACGAGCAGTACTTC
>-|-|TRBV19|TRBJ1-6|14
CASSMVAGDSPLHF
TGTGCCAGTAGTATGGTGGCAGGGGATTCACCCCTCCACTTT